Each of the 13 T cell receptor beta chains below was sequenced from the same sample in a study of T cell repertoires in cytomegalovirus infection. TCRdb redid the calling of the reads with MiXCR, one entry per CDR3 protein. The top ten clones hold about 14% of a sample with about 890,000 distinct CDR3 sequences, around a third of them seen once. Which antigens these TCRs recognize remains unknown. Sample: cultured CD8+ T cells from PBMCs, taken from culture after CMV antigen stimulation. Source of these receptors: a human donor in good health (CMV status not recorded). Some clones in this sample may be carry-over from other donors' samples.

The rearrangement joins TRBV7-6 to TRBJ2-5; TRBD1 matches 7 bases. The CDR3 sequence is 14 residues long. The germline V gene encodes CDR1 SGHVS and CDR2 FNYEAQ. Unmatched junction bases numbered 8, after V lost 5 bases and J lost 5 bases. Here the CDR3 DNA reads TGTGCCAGCAGCGAGCGACAGGGCGAGGAGACCCAGTACTTC. Translated: CASSERQGEETQYF.

The rearrangement links TRBV19 to TRBJ2-1; D is perhaps TRBD2 (6 bases). CDR1 is LNHDA, CDR2 SQIVND, per germline (reference sequence). V gave up 0 bases and J gave up 6 bases, with 15 bases separating them. CDR3 length: 16 residues. CDR3 in amino acids: CASSIDPSWGGNEQFF. The CDR3 region has the DNA TGTGCCAGTAGTATAGACCCCAGTTGGGGAGGCAATGAGCAGTTCTTC.

The sample holds a few counts of this clonotype. The V gene is TRBV6-5, the J gene TRBJ2-7; TRBD2 matches at 14 bases. The CDR3 runs to 15 residues. V gave up 6 bases and J gave up 2 bases; unmatched junction bases: 3. CDR1 and CDR2 from the germline V gene are MNHEY and SVGAGI. This CDR3 is CASSLTSGGAYEQYV. CDR3 DNA: TGTGCCAGCAGCTTGACTAGCGGGGGGGCCTACGAGCAGTACGTC.

CDR3 in DNA: TGTGCCAGCAACTCAGGGGGAGTCACTGAAGCTTTCTTT. Translation: CASNSGGVTEAFF. This rearrangement joins TRBV6-2 or TRBV6-3 to TRBJ1-1; 7 positions agree with TRBD1. V lost 7 bases and J lost 4; bases outside the gene matches: 6. This CDR3 region has 13 residues. CDR1 is MNHEY, CDR2 SVGEGT, per germline.

The chain is built from TRBV7-4 and TRBJ2-7; D not certain. The CDR3 is made up of 15 amino acids. Germline V gene sequence: CDR1 SGHVT, CDR2 SQSDAQ. Trimming took 4 bases from V and 2 from J, leaving 15 bases between them. The CDR3 DNA is TGTGCCAGCAGCTCCAGTGGGCTTAAACCCTACGAGCAGTACTTC. Translation gives CASSSSGLKPYEQYF.

This chain connects TRBV15 to TRBJ2-1; weak D call: TRBD2 (7 bases). Trimming removed 0 bases from V and 4 bases from J, with 10 bases in between. Germline V CDR1 and CDR2: LNHNV, YYDKDF (reference sequence). The length of the CDR3 is 15 residues. The CDR3 DNA sequence: TGTGCCACCAGCAGAGAAGAGGGGGGGTACAATGAGCAGTTCTTC. This translates into CATSREEGGYNEQFF.

This sequence joins TRBV14 and TRBJ2-1, with D tentatively TRBD1 (5 bases). Trimming shortened V by 1 base and J by 0 bases, and 10 bases separated the two germline ends. The germline V gene has CDR1 SGHDN and CDR2 FVKESK. This CDR3 is 16 amino acids long. CDR3 sequence (DNA): TGTGCCAGCAGCCAAGGGAGCAGGGCCTCCTACAATGAGCAGTTCTTC. Its protein product is CASSQGSRASYNEQFF. Full variable domain (rest looked up from reference TRBV14 and TRBJ2-1): EAGVTQFPSHSVIEKGQTVTLRCDPISGHDNLYWYRRVMGKEIKFLLHFVKESKQDESGMPNNRFLAERTGGTYSTLKVQPAELEDSGVYFCASSQGSRASYNEQFFGPGTRLTVL.

Remarks on this clonotype: The limits of the CDR3 on the DNA are not certain, so only TCRdb's listed CDR3 is given. The rearrangement uses TRBV27 and TRBJ1-1. CDR1 is MNHEY, CDR2 SMNVEV, per germline (reference sequence). From its first to its last residue, the CDR3 has 15 amino acids. This CDR3 is CASSLAVELGTEAFF.

The chain couples TRBV20-1 to TRBJ2-1; 10 nucleotides line up with TRBD1. Germline CDR1 DFQATT, CDR2 SNEGSKA (reference sequence). J was trimmed by 4 bases and V by 5 bases; bases with no gene match: 2. This CDR3 has 13 amino acids. For the CDR3, the DNA is TGCAGTGCTGGGACAGGGGATTACAATGAGCAGTTCTTC. This codes for CSAGTGDYNEQFF.

This clonotype was detected ten times or more. This sequence joins TRBV28 and TRBJ2-3, with D perhaps given as TRBD1 or TRBD2 (5 bases each). The CDR3 totals 18 residues. V lost 4 bases and J lost 6, with 26 bases in between. Germline CDR1 MDHEN, CDR2 SYDVKM. The CDR3 nucleotides read TGTGCCAGCAGTTCGAATACCAACCCCAGGGACCCGCAGGATACGCAGTATTTT. It specifies CASSSNTNPRDPQDTQYF. The whole variable domain, remainder taken from reference TRBV28 and TRBJ2-3, is DVKVTQSSRYLVKRTGEKVFLECVQDMDHENMFWYRQDPGLGLRLIYFSYDVKMKEKGDIPEGYSVSREKKERFSLILESASTNQTSMYLCASSSNTNPRDPQDTQYFGPGTRLTVL.

The V and J genes are TRBV28 and TRBJ1-1; D is uncertain. The V end was cut by 10 bases, the J end by 4 bases, with 13 bases between. Germline lookup yields CDR1 MDHEN and CDR2 SYDVKM. This CDR3 is 12 amino acids long. CDR3 residues: CATSRLATEAFF. The CDR3 DNA reads TGTGCCACTAGCAGGCTAGCCACTGAAGCTTTCTTT.

This clonotype was seen more than once but under ten times. V gene TRBV14 combines with J gene TRBJ2-7, with 8 bases fitting TRBD1. Germline V gives CDR1 SGHDN, CDR2 FVKESK. V shed 4 bases, J shed 6 bases, and the junction held 20 bases outside the gene matches. The CDR3 is 18 amino acids. The CDR3 protein is CASSPIRPDRVGGLEQYF. CDR3 nucleotides: TGTGCCAGCAGCCCGATTAGACCGGACAGGGTCGGGGGTCTCGAGCAGTACTTC.

The rearrangement links TRBV28 to TRBJ2-1; no clear D gene. CDR1 is MDHEN and CDR2 is SYDVKM in the germline V gene. This CDR3 is 15 amino acids long. The ends were cut back, 2 bases at V and 4 bases at J, with 12 bases in the middle. The CDR3: CASSLGRAEYNEQFF. CDR3 DNA sequence: TGTGCCAGCAGTTTAGGACGTGCGGAATACAATGAGCAGTTCTTC. The complete variable domain, with remaining parts taken from reference TRBV28 and TRBJ2-1, reads DVKVTQSSRYLVKRTGEKVFLECVQDMDHENMFWYRQDPGLGLRLIYFSYDVKMKEKGDIPEGYSVSREKKERFSLILESASTNQTSMYLCASSLGRAEYNEQFFGPGTRLTVL.